This T cell receptor beta chain came from a study of T cell repertoires in cytomegalovirus infection. The overall study: A matching HLA type, together with CMV infection, was signaled by public TCR beta signatures. Study results and limitations: Cumulative frequency (of public TCR beta family members) identified carriers of CMV plus the relevant HLA. In two of eight donors, the top clonotype was HLA-C-restricted CMV-specific.

TCRdb reprocessed the reads via MiXCR and lists one record per CDR3 protein. The sample holds 100,000 or so distinct CDR3 sequences, about 15% seen once. Points on this clonotype: Its antigen remains unknown.

The sequenced material came from PBMCs. The TCR sequence derives from a human donor in good health (CMV status not recorded). Some clones in this sample may be carry-over from other donors' samples.

Here the CDR3 reads CASSFQPNTEAFF. Written as DNA, the CDR3 is TGTGCCAGCAGTTTTCAGCCGAACACTGAAGCTTTCTTT. The chain employs TRBV27 and TRBJ1-1; D unclear. Germline lookup yields CDR1 MNHEY and CDR2 SMNVEV (reference sequence). The CDR3 has 13 residues. V was trimmed by 3 bases and J by 1 base, leaving 6 bases between them.